Below are 19 T cell receptor beta chains sequenced from a single sample in a study of PD-L1 blockade in urothelial cancer. This table comes from immunoSEQ multiplex PCR, and its TCRdb copy is limited to in-frame clones, with some not included. The table has about 43,000 clones, approximately 90% seen once. Sequenced material: PBMCs, taken around atezolizumab (anti-PD-L1) treatment. The source is an older woman with urothelial cancer.

The chain uses TRBV18 and TRBJ1-1; 7 bases agree with TRBD1. V lost 2 bases and J lost 5; bases outside the gene matches: 8. This CDR3 is 15 amino acids long. Germline lookup yields CDR1 KGHSH and CDR2 LQKENI. Written as DNA, the CDR3 is TGTGCCAGCTCACCAAGGACAGGCCAGCCTACTGAAGCTTTCTTT. This sequence encodes CASSPRTGQPTEAFF.

The chain uses TRBV19 and TRBJ2-7, with TRBD1 as a possible D gene (6 bases). V was shortened by 1 base and J by 3 bases, with 13 bases between the two germline ends. Germline V gene sequence: CDR1 LNHDA, CDR2 SQIVND (reference sequence). The CDR3 consists of 15 residues. The CDR3 nucleotides read TGTGCCAGTAGTATAGTGGGGCAGGGGATCTACGAGCAGTACTTC. Its translation: CASSIVGQGIYEQYF.

This CDR3 is CASSPQGALEGYGYTF. The CDR3 DNA sequence: TGCGCCAGCAGCCCTCAGGGTGCTCTGGAGGGCTATGGCTACACCTTC. This sequence joins TRBV4-3 and TRBJ1-2, with D tentatively TRBD1 (5 bases). The ends were cut back, 4 bases at V and 4 bases at J, with 19 bases in the middle. Germline CDR1 is LGHNA and CDR2 is YSLEER. This CDR3 has 16 amino acids.

This rearrangement joins TRBV15 to TRBJ2-2; D possibly corresponds to TRBD2 (5 bases). The V gene lost 3 bases and the J gene lost 8 bases, with 7 bases spanning the gap. In germline, CDR1 is LNHNV, CDR2 YYDKDF (reference sequence). The length of the CDR3 is 12 residues. The CDR3 reads CATSRQRGELFF. The CDR3 DNA follows: TGTGCCACCAGCAGGCAGCGGGGGGAGCTGTTTTTT.

V and J are TRBV5-1 and TRBJ1-1, with D possibly TRBD1 on 5 matching bases. Germline assignment: CDR1 SGHRS and CDR2 YFSETQ. Trimming left V 7 bases short and J 1 base short, with 11 bases between. CDR3 length equals 13 residues. In DNA, the CDR3 is TGCGCCAGCTGGACACAGGAGAACACTGAAGCTTTCTTT. It is translated as CASWTQENTEAFF. The complete variable domain, with remaining parts taken from reference TRBV5-1 and TRBJ1-1, reads KAGVTQTPRYLIKTRGQQVTLSCSPISGHRSVSWYQQTPGQGLQFLFEYFSETQRNKGNFPGRFSGRQFSNSRSEMNVSTLELGDSALYLCASWTQENTEAFFGQGTRLTVV.

CDR3 DNA sequence: TGTGCCAGCAGCCAAACCTGGGATAGCGGGAGCGGCAATGAGCAGTTCTTC. Protein sequence: CASSQTWDSGSGNEQFF. J is TRBJ2-1 and V is TRBV7-9; TRBD2 aligns across 9 bases. V was clipped by 5 bases and J by 6 bases; unmatched bases: 14. Per the germline V gene, CDR1 is SEHNR and CDR2 is FQNEAQ (reference sequence). The CDR3 runs to 17 residues. Looking up the rest from reference TRBV7-9 and TRBJ2-1 gives the full variable domain: DTGVSQNPRHKITKRGQNVTFRCDPISEHNRLYWYRQTLGQGPEFLTYFQNEAQLEKSRLLSDRFSAERPKGSFSTLEIQRTEQGDSAMYLCASSQTWDSGSGNEQFFGPGTRLTVL.

The V call is TRBV5-1, the J call TRBJ1-2; 10 bases are a match to TRBD1. The CDR3 is made up of 14 amino acids. CDR1 is SGHRS, CDR2 YFSETQ, per germline. Unmatched junction bases numbered 5, after V lost 4 bases and J lost 5 bases. The CDR3 coding sequence is TGCGCCAGCAGCCCTGGGACAGGGGTTTATGGCTACACCTTC. This sequence encodes CASSPGTGVYGYTF.

This chain joins TRBV5-6 and TRBJ2-2; D may be TRBD1 (5 bases). V lost 5 bases and J 4 bases, leaving 9 bases between the germline ends. Germline CDR1 SGHDT, CDR2 YYEEEE. There are 13 residues in the CDR3. In nucleotides, the CDR3 is TGTGCCAGCAGGGCGACAGCCACCGGGGAGCTGTTTTTT. Residues: CASRATATGELFF.

The rearrangement links TRBV28 to TRBJ1-2; TRBD1 aligns across 9 bases. The J segment lost 1 base and the V segment lost 5 bases, leaving 11 bases of the junction unmatched. This CDR3 comprises 17 residues. CDR1 and CDR2 (germline): MDHEN, SYDVKM. CDR3 loop: CASSPPGTGWDNYGYTF. For the CDR3, the DNA is TGTGCCAGCAGTCCGCCAGGGACAGGGTGGGATAACTATGGCTACACCTTC.

The chain has TRBV27 and TRBJ1-1, with a possible D match to TRBD1 (6 bases). CDR1 MNHEY and CDR2 SMNVEV come from the germline V gene (reference sequence). Trimming left V 2 bases short and J 5 bases short, with 9 bases between. This CDR3 comprises 13 residues. Written as DNA, the CDR3 is TGTGCCAGCAGTTTACAGGGGAGAACTGAAGCTTTCTTT. Its translation is CASSLQGRTEAFF.

V and J are TRBV7-3 and TRBJ2-3; tentatively, D is TRBD2 (5 bases). The CDR3 is 16 amino acids. Germline assignment: CDR1 SGHTA and CDR2 FQGTGA. The V and J ends lost 2 bases and 1 base respectively, with 13 bases between them. CDR3 loop: CASSLSGYGGTDTQYF. The CDR3 nucleotides read TGTGCCAGCAGCTTATCGGGGTATGGGGGCACAGATACGCAGTATTTT. Complete variable domain (other parts from reference TRBV7-3 and TRBJ2-3): GAGVSQTPSNKVTEKGKYVELRCDPISGHTALYWYRQSLGQGPEFLIYFQGTGAADDSGLPNDRFFAVRPEGSVSTLKIQRTERGDSAVYLCASSLSGYGGTDTQYFGPGTRLTVL.

CDR3 region: CASSISAPYEQYF. In nucleotides, the CDR3 is TGTGCCAGTAGTATTAGCGCTCCGTACGAGCAGTACTTC. This sequence joins TRBV19 and TRBJ2-7, with D tentatively TRBD2 (5 bases). Germline CDR1 and CDR2: LNHDA and SQIVND (reference sequence). Trimming removed 3 bases from V and 4 bases from J, with 10 bases in between. This CDR3 is 13 amino acids long.

The rearrangement uses TRBV19 and TRBJ1-2; maybe TRBD1 (5 bases). The V gene's germline CDR1 is LNHDA and CDR2 SQIVND (reference sequence). The CDR3 extends over 12 amino acids. With 5 bases removed from V and 6 bases from J, the gap between germline ends came to 10 bases. The CDR3 is CASSPTGHGYTF. CDR3 sequence (DNA): TGTGCCAGTAGTCCTACAGGACATGGCTACACCTTC.

The chain carries TRBV28 and TRBJ1-2; TRBD1 is a possible D gene (5 bases). This CDR3 is built from 13 residues. The V gene lost 8 bases and the J gene lost 0 bases, with 10 bases spanning the gap. CDR1 and CDR2 (germline): MDHEN, SYDVKM. The CDR3 protein is CASRTRANYGYTF. The CDR3 nucleotides are TGTGCCAGCCGAACCAGGGCTAACTATGGCTACACCTTC.

The chain employs TRBV27 and TRBJ2-3; no definite D call. Trimming stripped 3 bases from V and 0 bases from J, with 4 bases between. CDR1 MNHEY and CDR2 SMNVEV come from the germline V gene (reference sequence). The CDR3 spans 13 residues. CDR3 DNA sequence: TGTGCCAGCAGTTTCTCTAGCACAGATACGCAGTATTTT. This encodes CASSFSSTDTQYF.

The CDR3 protein is CSVDGQFVDTQYF. As DNA, the CDR3 is TGCAGCGTTGATGGACAGTTTGTGGATACGCAGTATTTT. This chain joins TRBV29-1 and TRBJ2-3, with a weak D call TRBD1 (6 bases). Looked up from germline, CDR1 is SQVTM and CDR2 is ANQGSEA. CDR3 length: 13 residues. V gave up 3 bases and J gave up 6 bases, with 13 bases separating them.

This clone was counted only a few times. The chain carries TRBV7-9 and TRBJ2-7, with D possibly TRBD2 on 5 matching bases. V gave up 3 bases and J gave up 2 bases, with 8 bases separating them. The CDR3 is 13 amino acids. Germline assignment: CDR1 SEHNR and CDR2 FQNEAQ (reference sequence). The CDR3 region has the DNA TGTGCCAGCAGCTTGGATAGCGCCTACGAGCAGTACTTC. As protein: CASSLDSAYEQYF.

This clone was observed a single time. This chain links TRBV19 with TRBJ2-3; 7 positions agree with TRBD2. V was pared by 3 bases and J by 4 bases, with 4 bases of the junction left unmatched. Germline CDR1 is LNHDA and CDR2 is SQIVND (reference sequence). The CDR3 has 14 residues. In nucleotides, the CDR3 is TGTGCCAGTAGTATTCGGGCGGGAGCAGATACGCAGTATTTT. It specifies CASSIRAGADTQYF.

This sequence joins TRBV5-1 and TRBJ2-1; 15 nucleotides line up with TRBD2. The CDR3 totals 15 residues. The J segment lost 7 bases and the V segment lost 4 bases, leaving 3 bases of the junction unmatched. Germline CDR1 and CDR2: SGHRS and YFSETQ. CDR3 nucleotide sequence: TGCGCCAGCAGCACCGGGACTAGCGGGAGGAATGAGCAGTTCTTC. Protein product: CASSTGTSGRNEQFF.